The 12 T cell receptor beta chains reported below all come from one sample, sequenced in a study of OX40 agonist ivuxolimab in advanced cancers. The method was immunoSEQ multiplex PCR; TCRdb's version includes in-frame clones alone and lacks a portion of them. This table has under 80,000 clones, roughly 88% appearing once. The source material was CD4+ or CD8+ T cells sorted from blood, sampled in a trial of the OX40 agonist ivuxolimab. Receptor source: an adult with an advanced solid tumor such as melanoma, head and neck, liver or kidney cancer.

This clone showed up just a few times. The CDR3 DNA follows: TGTGCCAGCAGTTGGGGGGGTGGTCAAGAGACCCAGTACTTC. Protein: CASSWGGGQETQYF. The chain couples TRBV28 to TRBJ2-5; 7 nucleotides agree with TRBD2. After removal of 4 bases from V and 2 bases from J, the junction contained 4 bases not matched to a gene. The CDR3 is made up of 14 amino acids. Germline values: CDR1 MDHEN, CDR2 SYDVKM. Full variable domain (remainder filled in from reference TRBV28 and TRBJ2-5): DVKVTQSSRYLVKRTGEKVFLECVQDMDHENMFWYRQDPGLGLRLIYFSYDVKMKEKGDIPEGYSVSREKKERFSLILESASTNQTSMYLCASSWGGGQETQYFGPGTRLLVL.

In its sample, this clone was seen a few times. In DNA, the CDR3 is TGCGCCATCCAGCCACAGGGTCCTTACGAGCAGTACTTC. Its translation: CAIQPQGPYEQYF. The rearrangement links TRBV10-1 to TRBJ2-7, with TRBD1 as a possible D gene (6 bases). Germline CDR1 is WNHNN and CDR2 is SYGVQD (reference sequence). The CDR3 length is 13 residues. V was shortened by 10 bases and J by 4 bases, with 17 bases between the two germline ends.

DNA for the CDR3: TGTGCCAGCAGCGTACTGGACACGGGAGAGACCCAGTACTTC. As protein: CASSVLDTGETQYF. The rearrangement uses TRBV9 and TRBJ2-5; TRBD1 might be the D (5 bases). CDR1 is SGDLS, CDR2 YYNGEE, per germline. V dropped 1 base and J dropped 4 bases, with 11 bases sitting between them. The CDR3 has 14 amino acids.

The rearrangement uses TRBV28 and TRBJ2-5; D unresolved. In germline, CDR1 is MDHEN, CDR2 SYDVKM. The CDR3 has 14 amino acids. Trimming took 7 bases from V and 5 from J, leaving 17 bases between them. CDR3 bases: TGTGCCAGCACCATTGCTGGGGTAGGGGAGACCCAGTACTTC. This gives the protein CASTIAGVGETQYF.

The chain is built from TRBV7-2 and TRBJ1-2; 7 bases fit TRBD1. V shed 1 base, J shed 5 bases, and the junction held 10 bases outside the gene matches. Germline CDR1 is SGHTA and CDR2 is FQGNSA. The CDR3 runs to 16 residues. In nucleotides, the CDR3 is TGTGCCAGCAGCTTAGGTTTAGGGGGCGCAGGGTATGGCTACACCTTC. Translating gives CASSLGLGGAGYGYTF.

This clone showed up just a few times. At one of its ends the junction is not consistent with the germline gene, which may arise from a read error. The rearrangement joins TRBV10-3 to TRBJ1-3, with no clear D. Germline assignment: CDR1 ENHRY and CDR2 SYGVKD. The CDR3 is made up of 10 amino acids. CDR3 sequence: CAISDNRIHF. The CDR3 bases are TGTGCCATCAGTGACAACCGGATACATTTT.

This clone showed up just a few times. This CDR3 is CASSAQGNYGYTF. CDR3 nucleotides: TGTGCCAGCAGCGCCCAGGGTAACTATGGCTACACCTTC. V and J are TRBV2 and TRBJ1-2; TRBD1 is a possible D gene (5 bases). The CDR3 sequence is 13 residues long. V was shortened by 6 bases and J by 1 base, with 9 bases between the two germline ends. Germline V lookup: CDR1 SNHLY, CDR2 FYNNEI.

This sequence joins TRBV19 and TRBJ1-1; D not resolved. Germline V gene sequence: CDR1 LNHDA, CDR2 SQIVND (reference sequence). V was clipped by 1 base and J by 1 base, with 10 bases between them. The CDR3 extends over 15 amino acids. CDR3 in DNA: TGTGCCAGTAGTATAGGGTACAGTTGGAACACTGAAGCTTTCTTT. The encoded protein is CASSIGYSWNTEAFF.

This chain uses TRBV6-1 with TRBJ1-2; 11 positions match TRBD1. Germline trimming cut 8 bases from V and 9 bases from J; bases unmatched to any gene: 8. The germline CDR1 and CDR2 sequences are MNHNS and SASEGT. CDR3 length equals 13 residues. The CDR3 nucleotides read TGTGCCAGCCACCCGGGACAGGGGGGGAGCTACACCTTC. Its translation is CASHPGQGGSYTF.

The count of this clone is one. Sequence at one end of the junction differs from germline and may be a read error. The chain uses TRBV7-2 and TRBJ2-6; 7 bases match TRBD2. Per the germline V gene, CDR1 is SGHTA and CDR2 is FQGNSA. This CDR3 is built from 15 residues. CDR3 amino acids: CASSLALGGVNVLTF. The CDR3 nucleotides are TGTGCCAGCAGCTTAGCGCTGGGGGGGGTCAACGTCCTGACTTTC.

This rearrangement joins TRBV9 to TRBJ2-7; weak D call: TRBD2 (5 bases). The V end lost 0 bases, the J end lost 3 bases, and 10 bases lay between the germline ends. There are 14 residues in the CDR3. Germline-derived CDR1 and CDR2 are SGDLS and YYNGEE. The CDR3 sequence is CASSVDPSSYEQYF. The DNA for the CDR3 is TGTGCCAGCAGCGTAGACCCTAGCAGCTACGAGCAGTACTTC.

This clone showed up just once. The chain uses TRBV27 and TRBJ2-1; 10 bases are a match to TRBD1. The CDR3 is 15 amino acids. V lost 6 bases to trimming and J lost 9 bases; unmatched junction nucleotides: 11. The germline V gene encodes CDR1 MNHEY and CDR2 SMNVEV (reference sequence). The DNA of the CDR3 is TGTGCCAGCAGGGCCGGGACAGGGGCATCAAGTGAGCAGTTCTTC. It codes for CASRAGTGASSEQFF.